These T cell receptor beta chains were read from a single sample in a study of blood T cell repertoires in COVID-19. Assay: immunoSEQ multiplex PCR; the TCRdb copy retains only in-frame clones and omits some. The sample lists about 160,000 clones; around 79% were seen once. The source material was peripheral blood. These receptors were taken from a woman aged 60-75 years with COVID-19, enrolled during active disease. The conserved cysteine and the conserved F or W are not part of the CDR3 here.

CDR3: ASSPTGIDQPQH
J: TRBJ1-5
V: TRBV27

CDR3: ASSQDPAGGETQY
J: TRBJ2-5
V: TRBV3-1/TRBV3-2

CDR3: ASSREGTSGSRDEQY
J: TRBJ2-7
V: TRBV11-2

CDR3: ASSVGLTQETQY
J: TRBJ2-5
V: TRBV9

CDR3: ASSARGGLLTEAF
J: TRBJ1-1
V: TRBV9

CDR3: ASSSQGGNQPQH
J: TRBJ1-5
V: TRBV13

CDR3: ASRSGGSYEQY
J: TRBJ2-7
V: TRBV25-1

CDR3: ASSRPTGVSEQF
J: TRBJ2-1
V: TRBV28

CDR3: ASSRDRGGLGELF
J: TRBJ2-2
V: TRBV5-1

CDR3: ASSPLVVAGTDTQY
J: TRBJ2-3
V: TRBV4-1

CDR3: ASSYSTGAQTQY
J: TRBJ2-5
V: TRBV6-6

CDR3: AIRLEGSVETQY
J: TRBJ2-5
V: TRBV10-3

CDR3: ASSLQGTLFSGRGNEQF
J: TRBJ2-1
V: TRBV7-9